The entry that follows covers one T cell receptor (beta chain) sequence. The entry originates in a study of cytomegalovirus exposure and HLA in healthy donors. The CDR3 is 16 amino acids. V lost 6 bases, J lost 3 bases, and 10 bases stayed unmatched. The germline V gene has CDR1 SGHNT and CDR2 YENEEA. The PCR made use of 60 Vbeta and 13 Jbeta primers. Method: immunoSEQ multiplex PCR; TCRdb's copy keeps in-frame clones and lacks some. Here the sample spans around 180,000 clones, 84% being singletons. The specimen sequenced was PBMCs. The chain is built from TRBV11-3 and TRBJ2-5; 10 bases map to TRBD1. The source is a man aged 18 to 35 in good health and CMV-seronegative. In DNA form, the CDR3 reads TGTGCCAGCAGTTTACCGGGACAGGGGATTGAAGAGACCCAGTACTTC. Amino acids: CASSLPGQGIEETQYF.